Listed below are T cell receptor beta chains from one sample, sequenced in a study of blood T cell repertoires in COVID-19. Produced via immunoSEQ multiplex PCR; TCRdb's table is partial and in-frame only. In the table there are 85,000 to 130,000 clones, 85% to 90% of which are singletons. Material for sequencing was peripheral blood. The receptors were sampled from a human donor in a cohort sampled during active COVID-19. Each CDR3 is given with its conserved first and last residue. D genes are given only for firm matches. Rows may omit the clone size; those that give it use once, few, many or a size class.

size	V	D	J	DNA	CDR3
.	TRBV3-1/TRBV3-2	.	TRBJ2-3	TGTGCCAGCAGCCAAGGGGGCCGGATCACAGATACGCAGTATTTT	CASSQGGRITDTQYF
.	TRBV28	.	TRBJ2-1	TGTGCCAGCAGCCTCCCTGAAGGGGGTATTTTAGGGCAGTTCTTC	CASSLPEGGILGQFF
.	TRBV5-1	.	TRBJ2-3	TGCGCCAGCAGCTTGGAAAGGGGTTACACAGATACGCAGTATTTT	CASSLERGYTDTQYF
once	TRBV6-1	TRBD2	TRBJ2-1	TGTGCCAGCAGTGAAGCTAGCGGGGGGGTTTACAATGAGCAGTTCTTC	CASSEASGGVYNEQFF
.	TRBV2	.	TRBJ2-5	TGTGCCAGCAGTGCCGGGACTCAGCGGGAGACCCAGTACTTC	CASSAGTQRETQYF
.	TRBV11-3	.	TRBJ2-3	TGTGCCAGCAGCTTAGCCGGTAGCACCGATACGCAGTATTTT	CASSLAGSTDTQYF
.	TRBV10-2	TRBD2	TRBJ2-3	TGCGCCAGCACAGCGGGAGCGCAGGGTACGCAGTATTTT	CASTAGAQGTQYF
.	TRBV5-6	TRBD1	TRBJ2-7	TGTGCCAGCAGCTTATGGCAGGGGGCGTTGTACGAGCAGTACTTC	CASSLWQGALYEQYF
.	TRBV19	.	TRBJ2-2	TGTGCCAGTAGTATAGTGCAGACCGGGGAGCTGTTTTTT	CASSIVQTGELFF
.	TRBV18	.	TRBJ2-1	TGTGCCAGCTCACCCGACAGGTACAATGAGCAGTTCTTC	CASSPDRYNEQFF
.	TRBV7-8	.	TRBJ2-1	TGTGCCAGCAGCTTAGGACAGGCGCCCGGCAATGAGCAGTTCTTC	CASSLGQAPGNEQFF
.	TRBV28	TRBD1	TRBJ1-5	TGTGCCAGCAGTCTTCCCCAGGGGGCGCAGGGGCAGCCCCAGCATTTT	CASSLPQGAQGQPQHF
.	TRBV2	.	TRBJ1-2	TGTGCCAGCATCGGGGAAGGGTATGGCTACACCTTC	CASIGEGYGYTF
.	TRBV19	TRBD2	TRBJ2-5	TGTGCCAGTAGTATGGGGAGCGGGGCCCGTTCGGAGACCCAGTACTTC	CASSMGSGARSETQYF
.	TRBV12-3/TRBV12-4	.	TRBJ2-1	TGTGCCAGCATGAGGGAGTCCTACAATGAGCAGTTCTTC	CASMRESYNEQFF
.	TRBV6-6	TRBD1	TRBJ2-7	TGTGCCAGCAGTGGCCGGGACAGAGCCTACGAGCAGTACTTC	CASSGRDRAYEQYF
medium-sized	TRBV19	TRBD1	TRBJ1-2	TGTGCCAGTAGTGAGGACAGGGGGATTACATATGGCTACACCTTC	CASSEDRGITYGYTF
.	TRBV12-3/TRBV12-4	TRBD1	TRBJ2-7	TGTGCCAGCACACGGACAGGGGGCTACGAGCAGTACTTC	CASTRTGGYEQYF
.	TRBV7-2	.	TRBJ2-5	TGTGCCAGCAGCTTAGGGGGGAGGATGGAGACCCAGTACTTC	CASSLGGRMETQYF
.	TRBV30	.	TRBJ2-6	TGTGCCTGGAGTCCAGGCTCTGGGGCCAACGTCCTGACTTTC	CAWSPGSGANVLTF
once	TRBV6-2/TRBV6-3	TRBD2	TRBJ2-5	TGTGCCAGCAGTTACGGGCTAGCGGTTGAAGAGACCCAGTACTTC	CASSYGLAVEETQYF
.	TRBV5-5	TRBD2	TRBJ2-7	TGTGCCAGCAGCTTGGGCCTAGCGGAATACGAGCAGTACTTC	CASSLGLAEYEQYF
few	TRBV10-1	TRBD1	TRBJ2-2	TGCGCCAGCAGTGGGACAGGGTCGGGCACCGGGGAGCTGTTTTTT	CASSGTGSGTGELFF
.	TRBV20-1	.	TRBJ1-1	TGCAGTGCTGTACAGGATCTGGCTTTCTTT	CSAVQDLAFF
.	TRBV11-2	.	TRBJ2-5	TGTGCCAGCAGCCAGAATCCGGGACTCTTCCAAGAGACCCAGTACTTC	CASSQNPGLFQETQYF
.	TRBV19	.	TRBJ2-3	TGTGCCAGTAGCGGACTAAGCGGGACAGATACGCAGTATTTT	CASSGLSGTDTQYF
.	TRBV7-9	TRBD2	TRBJ2-5	TGTGCCAGCAGCTCGACTAGCGGGGAAGAGACCCAGTACTTC	CASSSTSGEETQYF
once	TRBV6-6	TRBD2	TRBJ2-3	TGTGCCGCCTCGAATAGCGGGGGCAAATACACAGATACGCAGTATTTT	CAASNSGGKYTDTQYF
.	TRBV7-2	.	TRBJ2-3	TGTGCCAGCAGCTTATCGAGGGGGAGAACAGATACGCAGTATTTT	CASSLSRGRTDTQYF
.	TRBV7-2	.	TRBJ1-5	TGTGCCAGCAGCTTCAACGGGGTTAGCAATCAGCCCCAGCATTTT	CASSFNGVSNQPQHF
.	TRBV5-6	.	TRBJ2-3	TGTGCCAGCAGCTCCAACAGGGAGCCCTTCACAGATACGCAGTATTTT	CASSSNREPFTDTQYF
.	TRBV7-9	.	TRBJ2-5	TGTGCCAGCAGCTTATTAAGCGGGGAGACCCAGTACTTC	CASSLLSGETQYF
.	TRBV28	TRBD1	TRBJ1-5	TGTGCCAGCGGAGGACAGGGGTATATGCCCCAGCATTTT	CASGGQGYMPQHF
.	TRBV6-5	.	TRBJ2-6	TGTGCCAGCAGTCCCTTGAGCTCTGGGGCCAACGTCCTGACTTTC	CASSPLSSGANVLTF
.	TRBV6-5	.	TRBJ1-3	TGTGCCAGCTCCAGTAGGGGGGGGCTTGGAAACACCATATATTTT	CASSSRGGLGNTIYF
.	TRBV19	TRBD1	TRBJ2-1	TGTGCCAGTAGTATCCCGGGACAGTACAATGAGCAGTTCTTC	CASSIPGQYNEQFF
.	TRBV11-1	.	TRBJ1-1	TGTGCCAGCAGCTTAGGACGGGACACTGAAGCTTTCTTT	CASSLGRDTEAFF
.	TRBV27	TRBD2	TRBJ2-7	TGTGCCAGCAGCTGGACTAGCGGGAGCTCCTACGAGCAGTACTTC	CASSWTSGSSYEQYF
.	TRBV7-2	.	TRBJ2-7	TGTGCCAGCAGCTTAGGGACTATAAATTCCTACGAGCAGTACTTC	CASSLGTINSYEQYF
.	TRBV5-1	TRBD1	TRBJ2-7	TGCGCCAGCAGCAAAACAGGGGGCTCCTACGAGCAGTACTTC	CASSKTGGSYEQYF
.	TRBV5-1	.	TRBJ1-1	TGCGCCAGCAGAGAGGGATTCAGCACTGAAGCTTTCTTT	CASREGFSTEAFF
.	TRBV7-2	TRBD2	TRBJ2-1	TGTGCCAGCAGCACGACTAGCGGGAGGGGTGAGCAGTTCTTC	CASSTTSGRGEQFF
.	TRBV6-2/TRBV6-3	.	TRBJ2-3	TGTGCCAGCAGTTACTCTTCACTTTTCACAGATACGCAGTATTTT	CASSYSSLFTDTQYF
.	TRBV19	.	TRBJ1-1	TGTGCCAGTAGTACCCGATACGGGGGGCAGGGTAACACTGAAGCTTTCTTT	CASSTRYGGQGNTEAFF
.	TRBV5-1	.	TRBJ2-7	TGCGCCAGCCGCTCCGGGGGTCGGAGTACCTACGAGCAGTACTTC	CASRSGGRSTYEQYF
.	TRBV18	TRBD2	TRBJ2-1	TGTGCCAGCAAAACTAGCGGGAGGCCCTTAGGCAAGTTCGATGAGCAGTTCTTC	CASKTSGRPLGKFDEQFF
.	TRBV4-1	.	TRBJ2-7	TGCGCCAGCAGCCAAGAGGGCCGAACAGGCTCCTACGAGCAGTACTTC	CASSQEGRTGSYEQYF
.	TRBV20-1	.	TRBJ1-5	TGCAGTGCTAGTGTCACAGGGCATCAGCCCCAGCATTTT	CSASVTGHQPQHF